These 20 T cell receptor beta chains came from one sample sequenced in a study of blood T cell repertoires in COVID-19 (TCRdb year 2020). The receptor library was made with the immunoSEQ multiplex PCR assay. TCRdb obtained this table from immuneACCESS and retained in-frame rearrangements with V and J assigned. These tables miss some clones; where compared with another copy, unresolved V genes account for less than half of the shortfall, and the remainder is unexplained. In all, the sample holds more than 65,000 clones, and more than 60% of those were seen once. The leading ten clones occupy 25% to 30% of the sample. The sample taken for sequencing was peripheral blood. These receptors originate from a woman over 75 with active or convalescent COVID-19.

The rearrangement uses TRBV18 and TRBJ1-1, with 8 bases fitting TRBD1. The V segment lost 4 bases and the J segment 1 base; nucleotides outside the gene matches: 14. Per the germline V gene, CDR1 is KGHSH and CDR2 is LQKENI. The CDR3 covers 18 residues. The CDR3 nucleotides read TGTGCCAGCTCACACCCCGGGTCGGACAGGGCGCGGAACACTGAAGCTTTCTTT. Its translation: CASSHPGSDRARNTEAFF.

There are a few counts of this clone. This chain uses TRBV6-6 with TRBJ1-2; 7 nucleotides match TRBD1. The V and J ends lost 8 bases and 4 bases, in that order; junction bases with no gene match: 10. The CDR3 runs to 14 residues. The germline V gene has CDR1 MNHNY and CDR2 SVGAGI (reference sequence). CDR3 nucleotide sequence: TGTGCCAGCCACTCAGGGGGAATCGGCTATGGCTACACCTTC. Protein sequence: CASHSGGIGYGYTF.

V is TRBV3-1 (or the pseudogene TRBV3-2) and J is TRBJ1-6; possibly TRBD1 for D (5 bases). Deletions cut 3 bases from V and 9 bases from J, with 12 bases between. Germline V gene data show CDR1 as LGHDT and CDR2 as YNNKEL (reference sequence). The CDR3 length is 14 residues. The CDR3 DNA sequence: TGTGCCAGCAGCCAGGCCAGGGTGGGTTCACCCCTCCACTTT. It translates to CASSQARVGSPLHF.

The chain joins TRBV3-1 (or the pseudogene TRBV3-2) to TRBJ1-2; no reliable D call. Trimming left V 0 bases short and J 7 bases short, with 6 bases between. The CDR3 is made up of 12 amino acids. CDR1 and CDR2 (germline): LGHDT, YNNKEL (reference sequence). The CDR3 coding sequence is TGTGCCAGCAGCCAAGATGAGGGTGGCTACACCTTC. Its translation: CASSQDEGGYTF.

The genes are TRBV15 and TRBJ1-2; no clear D. V was shortened by 5 bases and J by 2 bases, with 6 bases between the two germline ends. Germline CDR1 and CDR2: LNHNV and YYDKDF (reference sequence). This CDR3 region has 12 residues. The CDR3 DNA follows: TGTGCCACCAGCGAGAACAACTATGGCTACACCTTC. Its protein product is CATSENNYGYTF.

The V gene is TRBV11-3, the J gene TRBJ1-1; unclear D gene. Germline assignment: CDR1 SGHNT and CDR2 YENEEA. The CDR3 totals 13 residues. The ends were cut back, 4 bases at V and 0 bases at J, with 6 bases in the middle. The CDR3 region is CASSSYMNTEAFF. CDR3 sequence (DNA): TGTGCCAGCAGCTCTTACATGAACACTGAAGCTTTCTTT. Based on the CDR3 plus reference TRBV11-3 and TRBJ1-1, the full variable domain is EAGVVQSPRYKIIEKKQPVAFWCNPISGHNTLYWYLQNLGQGPELLIRYENEEAVDDSQLPKDRFSAERLKGVDSTLKIQPAELGDSAVYLCASSSYMNTEAFFGQGTRLTVV.

The CDR3 nucleotides are TGCAGCGTAGGGGTATCTAATGAAAAACTGTTTTTT. Amino acid sequence: CSVGVSNEKLFF. The V call is TRBV29-1, the J call TRBJ1-4, with a weak D call TRBD1 (5 bases). The ends were cut back, 6 bases at V and 3 bases at J, with 8 bases in the middle. Per the germline V gene, CDR1 is SQVTM and CDR2 is ANQGSEA. This CDR3 has 12 amino acids.

CDR3 sequence: CASSLGRIRQGAYEQYF. The CDR3 DNA follows: TGTGCCAGCAGCTTAGGGAGGATCAGACAGGGGGCCTACGAGCAGTACTTC. The J gene is TRBJ2-7, the V gene TRBV7-8; 9 positions agree with TRBD1. V dropped 1 base and J dropped 2; count of bases not matched to a gene: 9. This CDR3 is built from 17 residues. Germline lookup yields CDR1 SGHVS and CDR2 FQNEAQ.

The chain uses TRBV19 and TRBJ2-3, with D uncertain. The length of the CDR3 is 14 residues. Between the trimmed V and J ends, which lost 4 bases and 2 bases, there was a span of 10 bases. CDR1 is LNHDA and CDR2 is SQIVND in the germline V gene (reference sequence). CDR3 loop: CASSKSLNTDTQYF. CDR3 bases: TGTGCCAGTAGTAAGTCACTTAACACAGATACGCAGTATTTT.

The V and J genes are TRBV19 and TRBJ2-7; 8 bases align to TRBD2. With 1 base clipped from V and 6 bases from J, the junction kept 2 bases outside the gene matches. CDR3 length equals 13 residues. Per germline, CDR1 LNHDA and CDR2 SQIVND (reference sequence). CDR3 nucleotide sequence: TGTGCCAGTAGTATAGGCAGCGGGAGCGAGCAGTACTTC. Residues: CASSIGSGSEQYF. Looking up the rest from reference TRBV19 and TRBJ2-7 gives the full variable domain: DGGITQSPKYLFRKEGQNVTLSCEQNLNHDAMYWYRQDPGQGLRLIYYSQIVNDFQKGDIAEGYSVSREKKESFPLTVTSAQKNPTAFYLCASSIGSGSEQYFGPGTRLTVT.

J is TRBJ2-5 and V is TRBV28; D is perhaps TRBD2 (5 bases). Trimming pared 2 bases from V and 2 bases from J, leaving 9 bases between. The CDR3 runs to 14 residues. Germline values: CDR1 MDHEN, CDR2 SYDVKM. This chain's CDR3 is CASSLVGLQETQYF. CDR3 bases: TGTGCCAGCAGTTTAGTAGGACTGCAAGAGACCCAGTACTTC.

The V gene is TRBV5-4, the J gene TRBJ1-1, with 9 nucleotides matching TRBD1. V lost 4 bases, J lost 3 bases, and 7 bases stayed unmatched. The germline V gene encodes CDR1 SGHNT and CDR2 YYREEE (reference sequence). The CDR3 contains 15 residues. The CDR3 sequence: CASSKQGAPDTEAFF. CDR3 in DNA: TGTGCCAGCAGCAAACAGGGGGCCCCTGACACTGAAGCTTTCTTT.

This chain links TRBV30 with TRBJ2-1, with 10 bases fitting TRBD2. Germline V lookup: CDR1 GTSNPN, CDR2 SVGIG (reference sequence). This CDR3 is 13 amino acids long. V lost 0 bases, J lost 12 bases, and 5 bases stayed unmatched. The CDR3 nucleotides are TGTGCCTGGAGTGTATCTAGCGGGGGCCCGCAGTTCTTC. Its protein product is CAWSVSSGGPQFF.

The rearrangement uses TRBV9 and TRBJ1-4; tentative D call: TRBD1 (5 bases). V was cut by 3 bases and J by 0 bases, with 12 bases left in between. Germline loops: CDR1 SGDLS, CDR2 YYNGEE. There are 16 residues in the CDR3. The CDR3 here is CASSGSGNPTNEKLFF. For the CDR3, the DNA is TGTGCCAGCAGCGGCTCAGGGAACCCAACTAATGAAAAACTGTTTTTT.

The chain recombines TRBV6-1 with TRBJ2-3; possibly TRBD1 for D (5 bases). Germline V CDR1 and CDR2: MNHNS, SASEGT. This CDR3 has 16 amino acids. The V end was cut by 3 bases, the J end by 1 base, with 14 bases between. The CDR3: CASSDRIRGRTDTQYF. The CDR3 nucleotides read TGTGCCAGCAGTGATAGGATAAGGGGTCGCACAGATACGCAGTATTTT.

This clone was detected only once. As DNA, the CDR3 is TGCGCCAGCAGCCTAGAACATACAGATACGCAGTATTTT. Translation gives CASSLEHTDTQYF. The rearrangement links TRBV4-3 to TRBJ2-3; no clear D. The V and J ends lost 4 bases and 3 bases respectively, with 8 bases between them. In germline, CDR1 is LGHNA, CDR2 YSLEER. This CDR3 contains 13 residues.

The chain carries TRBV9 and TRBJ2-3; tentative D call: TRBD1 (6 bases). The V gene's germline CDR1 is SGDLS and CDR2 YYNGEE. Trimming stripped 0 bases from V and 3 bases from J, with 11 bases between. The CDR3 loop spans 15 amino acids. For the CDR3, the DNA is TGTGCCAGCAGCGTAGAAGGACAGACAACAGATACGCAGTATTTT. This encodes CASSVEGQTTDTQYF.

Only a few counts were recorded for this clone. This chain joins TRBV6-5 and TRBJ1-2; no clear D. V was cut by 0 bases and J by 7 bases, with 9 bases left in between. Germline assignment: CDR1 MNHEY and CDR2 SVGAGI. The CDR3 contains 13 residues. As DNA, the CDR3 is TGTGCCAGCAGTTACTCTGGGGAGGTTGGCTACACCTTC. It translates to CASSYSGEVGYTF.

The chain couples TRBV10-3 to TRBJ2-3; possibly TRBD2 for D (5 bases). The CDR3 consists of 13 residues. Deletions cut 7 bases from V and 2 bases from J, with 10 bases between. CDR1 is ENHRY and CDR2 is SYGVKD in the germline V gene. CDR3 residues: CAITDGVTDTQYF. Written as DNA, the CDR3 is TGTGCCATCACTGACGGGGTCACAGATACGCAGTATTTT.

The genes are TRBV5-5 and TRBJ2-5; 7 nucleotides match TRBD1. Germline V gene lookup returns CDR1 SGHKS and CDR2 YYEKEE (reference sequence). The CDR3 length is 15 residues. The V gene end was trimmed by 3 bases and the J gene end by 4 bases; junction bases not matched to a gene: 9. The CDR3 region has the DNA TGTGCCAGCAGCTACCCGACAGGGCTTAGAGAGACCCAGTACTTC. This translates into CASSYPTGLRETQYF.